The rows below give T cell receptor beta chains drawn from one sample of a study of OX40 agonist ivuxolimab in advanced cancers. The assay was immunoSEQ multiplex PCR, and TCRdb's table has in-frame clones only and misses some. The sample includes roughly 80,000 clones, approximately 89% of them seen just once. The sample was CD4+ or CD8+ T cells sorted from blood, taken in a trial of the OX40 agonist ivuxolimab. The source of these receptors is an adult with an advanced solid tumor such as melanoma, head and neck, liver or kidney cancer. Each CDR3 is given with its conserved first and last residue. The D gene is left open where the match is weak. Clone size appears in some rows only: once, few, many, or a class for an expanded clone.

j_call | d_call | v_call | cdr3_length | clone_size | cdr3_nt | cdr3_aa
TRBJ2-3 | . | TRBV5-1 | 11 | . | TGCGCCAGCAGCAATACAGATACGCAGTATTTT | CASSNTDTQYF
TRBJ2-7 | . | TRBV7-2 | 16 | . | TGTGCCAGCAGCTTGGTGGGAGCGGGCAACTCCTACGAGCAGTACTTC | CASSLVGAGNSYEQYF
TRBJ2-7 | TRBD2 | TRBV5-1 | 14 | . | TGCGCCAGCAGCTTGGTGCTAGCGGGAGGGGAGCAGTACTTC | CASSLVLAGGEQYF
TRBJ2-4 | . | TRBV14 | 14 | . | TGTGCCAGCAGCCAGGGGTACGCCAAAAACATTCAGTACTTC | CASSQGYAKNIQYF
TRBJ2-3 | TRBD2 | TRBV7-3 | 14 | . | TGTGCCAGCAGCTTAACAGCGGGAGCCGATACGCAGTATTTT | CASSLTAGADTQYF
TRBJ2-1 | . | TRBV5-1 | 15 | . | TGCGCCAGCAGGCGGACTTGGGACATCTACAATGAGCAGTTCTTC | CASRRTWDIYNEQFF
TRBJ2-1 | TRBD2 | TRBV4-1 | 16 | few | TGCGCCAGCAGCCCGACTAGCGGGAGGGCCGGGAATGAGCAGTTCTTC | CASSPTSGRAGNEQFF
TRBJ1-3 | . | TRBV6-6 | 16 | . | TGTGCCAGCAGTTACCCCCCCCCAGGGAGTGGAAACACCATATATTTT | CASSYPPPGSGNTIYF
TRBJ1-5 | TRBD1 | TRBV29-1 | 13 | . | TGCAGCGCAGGGACAGGGGGAGGTCAGCCCCAGCATTTT | CSAGTGGGQPQHF
TRBJ1-5 | . | TRBV7-2 | 13 | many | TGTGCCAGCAGCTTAGGCCCAAATCAGCCCCAGCATTTT | CASSLGPNQPQHF
TRBJ2-7 | . | TRBV7-3 | 14 | once | TGTGCCAGCAGCCTTCACTACTCTCGGAACGAGCAGTACTTC | CASSLHYSRNEQYF
TRBJ2-3 | TRBD2 | TRBV30 | 15 | . | TGTGCCTGGAGTGTAACTAGCGGGCGCACAGATACGCAGTATTTT | CAWSVTSGRTDTQYF
TRBJ2-7 | . | TRBV6-5 | 14 | . | TGTGCCAGCAGTTACCCTGATAGCTCCTACGAGCAGTACTTC | CASSYPDSSYEQYF
TRBJ2-5 | . | TRBV5-5 | 15 | once | TGTGCCAGCAGCCCGGGGAAAGGTCCGCAAGAGACCCAGTACTTC | CASSPGKGPQETQYF
TRBJ1-2 | . | TRBV5-4 | 12 | . | TGTGCCAGCAGCGCGGAGGGGTCAGGCTACACCTTC | CASSAEGSGYTF
TRBJ2-3 | . | TRBV30 | 15 | . | TGTGCCTGGAGTAGAGGAGCAGGGAGCACAGATACGCAGTATTTT | CAWSRGAGSTDTQYF
TRBJ1-1 | . | TRBV1 | 15 | . | TGCACCAGCAGCCAAGAGATTGTCGAGAACACTGAAGCTTTCTTT | CTSSQEIVENTEAFF
TRBJ1-2 | TRBD1 | TRBV18 | 14 | . | TGTGCCAGCTCCGTGGCAGGGGGCAACTATGGCTACACCTTC | CASSVAGGNYGYTF
TRBJ2-6 | . | TRBV9 | 16 | . | TGTGCCAGCAGCGTAGAGGGGATAGCTGGGGCCAACGTCCTGACTTTC | CASSVEGIAGANVLTF
TRBJ1-2 | . | TRBV27 | 17 | . | TGTGCCAGCAGGGCCCTTCGAGACTTGAATTTTAACTATGGCTACACCTTC | CASRALRDLNFNYGYTF
TRBJ1-1 | . | TRBV27 | 13 | few | TGTGCCAGCAGTTTTCGACGAGACACTGAAGCTTTCTTT | CASSFRRDTEAFF
TRBJ1-2 | . | TRBV5-1 | 14 | . | TGCGCCAGCAGCTTGGACGGATCTAACTATGGCTACACCTTC | CASSLDGSNYGYTF
TRBJ1-1 | . | TRBV30 | 15 | . | TGTGCCTGGAGTCGGGAGTTACGGGAGAACACTGAAGCTTTCTTT | CAWSRELRENTEAFF
TRBJ1-1 | . | TRBV19 | 11 | . | TGTGCCAGTAGTAAGTACGGGCAAGCTTTCTTT | CASSKYGQAFF
TRBJ1-2 | TRBD1 | TRBV29-1 | 13 | . | TGCAGCGCCGACAGGGGCCAGGGGTATGGCTACACCTTC | CSADRGQGYGYTF
TRBJ1-1 | . | TRBV5-1 | 14 | . | TGCGCCAGCAGCCTGATTGGGCAGAACACTGAAGCTTTCTTT | CASSLIGQNTEAFF
TRBJ2-5 | . | TRBV5-1 | 13 | once | TGCGCCAGCAGCTTGGGATTCCAAGAGACCCAGTACTTC | CASSLGFQETQYF
TRBJ2-2 | . | TRBV19 | 13 | . | TGTGCCAGTAGTGCTAGGTACACCGGGGAGCTGTTTTTT | CASSARYTGELFF
TRBJ2-1 | . | TRBV11-2 | 15 | once | TGTGCCAGCAAGCCCTGGGACTTTTCCTACAATGAGCAGTTCTTC | CASKPWDFSYNEQFF
TRBJ2-1 | . | TRBV11-3 | 15 | once | TGTGCCAGCAGCTTAGATTCCGGAGGGGAAAGTGAGCAGTTCTTC | CASSLDSGGESEQFF
TRBJ2-5 | . | TRBV7-9 | 11 | . | TGTGCCAGCAGCCTGAAGGGGGGAGAAAACTTC | CASSLKGGENF
TRBJ1-4 | . | TRBV5-7 | 14 | . | TGTGCCAGCAGTCTTGGACAGCGATTTGAAAAACTGTTTTTT | CASSLGQRFEKLFF
TRBJ1-4 | . | TRBV7-9 | 15 | . | TGTGCCAGCAGGTCCACGGGTGCAACTAATGAAAAACTGTTTTTT | CASRSTGATNEKLFF
TRBJ2-4 | . | TRBV6-5 | 15 | . | TGTGCCAGCACCTCACAGGGGGGGGGCAAAAACATTCAGTACTTC | CASTSQGGGKNIQYF
TRBJ1-1 | TRBD1 | TRBV6-1 | 14 | . | TGTGCCAGCAGTCACAGGGGGCGAGGGACTGAAGCTTTCTTT | CASSHRGRGTEAFF
TRBJ2-5 | . | TRBV10-3 | 15 | . | TGTGCCATCAGTGAACCGTCTTATACCAAAGAGACCCAGTACTTC | CAISEPSYTKETQYF
TRBJ2-4 | . | TRBV2 | 13 | . | TGTGCCAGCAGGGAGGGGTATCGGAACATTCAGTACTTC | CASREGYRNIQYF
TRBJ2-3 | TRBD2 | TRBV29-1 | 18 | . | TGCAGCGTTGCGGGACTAGCGGGGGGGAGGCCTAGCACAGATACGCAGTATTTT | CSVAGLAGGRPSTDTQYF
TRBJ2-1 | TRBD2 | TRBV18 | 15 | . | TGTGCCAGCTCACCGGGACTAGCGGGAGGTATGCGACAGTTCTTC | CASSPGLAGGMRQFF
TRBJ2-5 | . | TRBV6-5 | 15 | . | TGTGCCAGCAGTTACGGGTCACTCGGGGGGCAGACCCAGTACTTC | CASSYGSLGGQTQYF
TRBJ1-3 | TRBD1 | TRBV5-5 | 16 | . | TGTGCCAGCAGCTCCGACAGGGGAACTGTCGGAAACACCATATATTTT | CASSSDRGTVGNTIYF
TRBJ2-2 | . | TRBV5-6 | 15 | . | TGTGCCAGCAGCTTGAGGTGGCCGGCCGCCGGGGAGCTGTTTTTT | CASSLRWPAAGELFF
TRBJ2-5 | . | TRBV5-1 | 11 | . | TGCGCCAGCAGCTTCCAAGAGACCCAGTACTTC | CASSFQETQYF
TRBJ1-5 | TRBD1 | TRBV6-5 | 14 | . | TGTGCCAGCAGAACTGGGCAGGGGGAACAGCCCCAGCATTTT | CASRTGQGEQPQHF
TRBJ1-4 | . | TRBV5-8 | 14 | . | TGTGCCAGCAGCCCGGCGGGGGGGGCTGAAAAACTGTTTTTT | CASSPAGGAEKLFF
TRBJ2-3 | TRBD2 | TRBV11-2 | 16 | . | TGTGCCAGCAGCTCTGGACTAGCGGGGGCCACAGATACGCAGTATTTT | CASSSGLAGATDTQYF
TRBJ2-7 | . | TRBV7-2 | 13 | . | TGTGCCAGCAGTTCACGACAGGTGTACGAGCAGTACTTC | CASSSRQVYEQYF
TRBJ1-6 | . | TRBV7-3 | 15 | . | TGTGCCAGCAGATCTCAGGGTTTTGGTAGTTCACCCCTCCACTTT | CASRSQGFGSSPLHF
TRBJ2-7 | . | TRBV18 | 14 | . | TGTGCCAGCTCACCAGGTACAGCTTCCTACGAGCAGTACTTC | CASSPGTASYEQYF
TRBJ2-3 | TRBD2 | TRBV5-4 | 16 | . | TGTGCCAGCAGCTTGGTAGCGGGGGGTAGCACAGATACGCAGTATTTT | CASSLVAGGSTDTQYF
TRBJ1-6 | . | TRBV7-2 | 12 | . | TGTGCCAGCAGCCGACAGAATTCACCCCTCCACTTT | CASSRQNSPLHF
TRBJ2-3 | TRBD2 | TRBV7-9 | 16 | . | TGTGCCAGCAGCCCCCCGGGACTATCGTCGGCTGATACGCAGTATTTT | CASSPPGLSSADTQYF
TRBJ2-1 | TRBD2 | TRBV7-2 | 15 | . | TGTGCCAGCAGCTTACGGACTAGCGGGCTCAATGAGCAGTTCTTC | CASSLRTSGLNEQFF
TRBJ2-5 | . | TRBV7-2 | 13 | . | TGTGCCAGCAGCTTCGCCGGCCAAGAGACCCAGTACTTC | CASSFAGQETQYF
TRBJ1-3 | TRBD1 | TRBV7-6 | 16 | . | TGTGCCAGCAGCCATAGGACAGGGGAGAGAGGAAACACCATATATTTT | CASSHRTGERGNTIYF